This T cell receptor beta chain emerged from a study of T cell responses to AZD1222 COVID-19 vaccine. Regarding the study as a whole: Females made up more of the donors, who were largely white British, and clonal diversity may have come out too low. The span of vaccine-associated CD4 TCRs extended across spike, with dominance at 160-218 and 743-854.

V was clipped by 3 bases and J by 6 bases; unmatched bases: 11. This CDR3 contains 17 residues. Germline CDR1 SGDLS, CDR2 YYNGEE. This table comes from immunoSEQ multiplex PCR, and its TCRdb copy is limited to in-frame clones, with some not included. The sample shows about 180,000 clones, about 89% of them seen only once. To note about this clone: Its antigen is still unknown.

The sequencing used peripheral blood, collected on day 0 of AZD1222 vaccination. V and J are TRBV9 and TRBJ2-3, with 12 bases matching TRBD2. This TCR was sampled from an adult in good health. The CDR3 is CASSATSSGGAWDTQYF. The CDR3 DNA reads TGTGCCAGCAGCGCGACCTCTAGCGGGGGGGCTTGGGATACGCAGTATTTT.